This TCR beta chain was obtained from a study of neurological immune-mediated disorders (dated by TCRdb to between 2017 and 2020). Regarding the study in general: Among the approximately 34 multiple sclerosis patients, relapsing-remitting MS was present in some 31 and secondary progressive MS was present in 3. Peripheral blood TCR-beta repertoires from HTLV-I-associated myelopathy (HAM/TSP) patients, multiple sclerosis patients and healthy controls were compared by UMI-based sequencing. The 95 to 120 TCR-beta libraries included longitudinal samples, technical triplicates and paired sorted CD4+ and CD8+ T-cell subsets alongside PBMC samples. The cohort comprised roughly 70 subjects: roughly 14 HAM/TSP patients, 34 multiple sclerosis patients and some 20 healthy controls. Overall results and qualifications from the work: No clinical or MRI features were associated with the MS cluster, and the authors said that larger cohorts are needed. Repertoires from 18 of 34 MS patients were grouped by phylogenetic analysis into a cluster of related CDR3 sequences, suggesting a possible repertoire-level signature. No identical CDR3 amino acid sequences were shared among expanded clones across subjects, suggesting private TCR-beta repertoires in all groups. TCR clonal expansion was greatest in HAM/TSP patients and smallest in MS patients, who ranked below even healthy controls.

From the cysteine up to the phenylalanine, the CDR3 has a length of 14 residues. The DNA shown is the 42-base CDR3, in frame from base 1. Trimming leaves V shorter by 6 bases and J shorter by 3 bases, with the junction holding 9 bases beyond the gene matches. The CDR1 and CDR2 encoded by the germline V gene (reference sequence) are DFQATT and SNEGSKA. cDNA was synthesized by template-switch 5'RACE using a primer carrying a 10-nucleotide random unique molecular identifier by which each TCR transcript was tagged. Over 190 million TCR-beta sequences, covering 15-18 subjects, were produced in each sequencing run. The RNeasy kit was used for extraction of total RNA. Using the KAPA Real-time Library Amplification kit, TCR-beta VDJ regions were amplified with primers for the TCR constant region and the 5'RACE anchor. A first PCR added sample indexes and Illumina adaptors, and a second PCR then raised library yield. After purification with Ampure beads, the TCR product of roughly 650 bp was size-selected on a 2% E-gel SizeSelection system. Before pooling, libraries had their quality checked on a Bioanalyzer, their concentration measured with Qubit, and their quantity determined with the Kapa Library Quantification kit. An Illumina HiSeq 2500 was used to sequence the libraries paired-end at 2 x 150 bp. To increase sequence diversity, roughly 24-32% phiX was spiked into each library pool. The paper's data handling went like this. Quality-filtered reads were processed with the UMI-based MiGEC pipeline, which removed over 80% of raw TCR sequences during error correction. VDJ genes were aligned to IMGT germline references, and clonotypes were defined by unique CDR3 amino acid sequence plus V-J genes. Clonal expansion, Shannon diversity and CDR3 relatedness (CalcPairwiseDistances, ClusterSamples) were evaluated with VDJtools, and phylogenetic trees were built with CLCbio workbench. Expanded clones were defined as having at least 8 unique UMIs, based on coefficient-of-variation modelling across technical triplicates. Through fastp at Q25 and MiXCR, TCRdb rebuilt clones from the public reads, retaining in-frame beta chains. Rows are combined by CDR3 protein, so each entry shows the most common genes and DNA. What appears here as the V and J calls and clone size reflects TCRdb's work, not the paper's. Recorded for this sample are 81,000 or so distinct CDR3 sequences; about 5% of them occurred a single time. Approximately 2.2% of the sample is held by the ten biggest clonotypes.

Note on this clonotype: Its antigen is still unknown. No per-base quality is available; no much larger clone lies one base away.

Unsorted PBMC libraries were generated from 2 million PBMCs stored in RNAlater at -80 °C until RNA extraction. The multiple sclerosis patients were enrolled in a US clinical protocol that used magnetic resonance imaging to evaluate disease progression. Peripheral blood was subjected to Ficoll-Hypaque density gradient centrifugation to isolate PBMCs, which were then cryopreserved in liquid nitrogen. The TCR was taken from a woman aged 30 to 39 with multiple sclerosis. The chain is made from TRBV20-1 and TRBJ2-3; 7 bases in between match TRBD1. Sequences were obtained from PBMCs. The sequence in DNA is TGCAGTGCACAAGGACAGGTCATTACAGATACGCAGTATTTT. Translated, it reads CSAQGQVITDTQYF.